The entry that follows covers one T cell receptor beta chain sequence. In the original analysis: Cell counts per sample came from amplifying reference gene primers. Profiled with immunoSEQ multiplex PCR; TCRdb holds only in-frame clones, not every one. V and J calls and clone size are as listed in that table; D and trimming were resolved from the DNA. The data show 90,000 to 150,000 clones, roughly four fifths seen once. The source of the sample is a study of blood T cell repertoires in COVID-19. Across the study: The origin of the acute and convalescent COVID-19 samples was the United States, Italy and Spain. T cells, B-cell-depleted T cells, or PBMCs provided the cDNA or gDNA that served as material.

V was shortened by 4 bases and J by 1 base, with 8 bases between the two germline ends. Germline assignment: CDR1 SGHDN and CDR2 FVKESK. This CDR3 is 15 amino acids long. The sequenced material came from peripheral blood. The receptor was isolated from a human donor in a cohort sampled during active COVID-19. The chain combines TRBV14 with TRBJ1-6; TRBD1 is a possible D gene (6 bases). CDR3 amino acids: CASSLRGSYNSPLHF. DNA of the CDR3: TGTGCCAGCAGCCTCAGGGGATCCTATAATTCACCCCTCCACTTT.